The clone carrying this TCR beta chain has a count of ten or more. Antigen: not known. TCRdb reprocessed the PCR reads via MiXCR and lists one record per CDR3 protein. This sample has about 40,000 distinct CDR3 sequences; about a fifth occur once, and the top ten carry around 7%. CDR1 is SGHDN and CDR2 is FVKESK in the germline V gene. The CDR3 is made up of 17 amino acids. V dropped 0 bases and J dropped 8; count of bases not matched to a gene: 11. The source of the sample is a study of molecular identifiers for immune sequencing clone quantification. Study-wide context: Replicate RNA from approximately 20,000 or 98,000 naive CD8 T cells formed five aliquots; four were sequenced. Regarding the study as a whole: In naive cells, clones above 20 RNA copies held under 1% of molecules, whereas in effector cells they held over 99%. Barcode-sharing identical TCR molecules could underestimate highly expanded clone sizes. Spiked Jurkat TCR RNA equivalent to one cell reportedly surfaced among over 850,000 naive cells.

The V call is TRBV14, the J call TRBJ2-2, with 8 bases lining up with TRBD2. The receptor comes from a human donor in good health. Some libraries in this study had Jurkat cell RNA spiked in. Sequenced material: naive CD8+ T cells from blood, with Jurkat cell RNA spiked in. Subset meaning: FACS-sorted CD8+CD4-CCR7+CD45RA+ naive T cells. The CDR3 DNA sequence: TGTGCCAGCAGCCAAGATCGAACGGCGGGAGGAGGAGGGGAGCTGTTTTTT. Translated: CASSQDRTAGGGGELFF.